The 13 T cell receptor beta chains below all came from one sample that was sequenced in a study of response to subunit inactivated influenza vaccine. TCRdb re-analysed the RT-PCR reads in MiXCR, keeping a single row per CDR3 protein. The sample holds some 850,000 distinct CDR3 sequences, less than 20% seen once. This sample comprised PBMCs from blood, obtained 5 to 6 days after vaccination. Receptors were obtained from a man aged 45-65 years who received an inactivated influenza vaccine.

The chain links TRBV11-1 to TRBJ2-1, with 12 bases fitting TRBD2. Germline V lookup: CDR1 SGHAT, CDR2 FQDESV (reference sequence). This CDR3 spans 19 amino acids. V gave up 1 base and J gave up 3 bases; unmatched junction bases: 10. CDR3 region: CASSLGLAGEFLGYNEQFF. In DNA form, the CDR3 reads TGTGCCAGCAGCTTAGGACTAGCGGGAGAATTTCTGGGCTACAATGAGCAGTTCTTC.

The chain is built from TRBV6-2 or TRBV6-3 and TRBJ2-3, with 11 bases lining up with TRBD2. Germline loops: CDR1 MNHEY, CDR2 SVGEGT. The CDR3 extends over 17 amino acids. J lost 2 bases, V lost 2 bases, and 6 bases had no gene match. DNA for the CDR3: TGTGCCAGCAGTTACGGCGGGACTAGCGGCAACACAGATACGCAGTATTTT. This gives the protein CASSYGGTSGNTDTQYF.

In this sample, this clonotype turned up a few times. The rearrangement links TRBV7-2 to TRBJ2-2, with D perhaps TRBD1 (5 bases). The length of the CDR3 is 15 residues. V shed 4 bases and J shed 7 bases, with 16 bases lying between them. The germline V gene has CDR1 SGHTA and CDR2 FQGNSA. The CDR3 DNA sequence: TGTGCCAGCAGCTCAGACAGTGGGGCGATCGGGGAGCTGTTTTTT. It encodes CASSSDSGAIGELFF. Using reference TRBV7-2 and TRBJ2-2 for the parts outside the CDR3, the full variable domain is GAGVSQSPSNKVTEKGKDVELRCDPISGHTALYWYRQSLGQGLEFLIYFQGNSAPDKSGLPSDRFSAERTGGSVSTLTIQRTQQEDSAVYLCASSSDSGAIGELFFGEGSRLTVL.

This clonotype was recorded at least ten times. J is TRBJ2-5 and V is TRBV7-2; D unclear. The germline V gene has CDR1 SGHTA and CDR2 FQGNSA. This CDR3 spans 14 amino acids. V was shortened by 5 bases and J by 0 bases, with 10 bases between the two germline ends. The CDR3 reads CASSPDPYQETQYF. The CDR3 coding sequence is TGTGCCAGCAGCCCGGACCCGTACCAAGAGACCCAGTACTTC.

This clonotype was detected many times. The chain employs TRBV29-1 and TRBJ2-3; 8 bases map to TRBD2. V lost 4 bases to trimming and J lost 2 bases; unmatched junction nucleotides: 5. Germline CDR1 SQVTM, CDR2 ANQGSEA. The CDR3 spans 14 residues. CDR3 loop: CSVVGGGITDTQYF. In nucleotides, the CDR3 is TGCAGCGTTGTCGGGGGGGGGATCACAGATACGCAGTATTTT.

This clonotype appeared a single time. The V and J genes are TRBV5-1 and TRBJ1-1; no definite D call. The CDR3 covers 13 residues. Trimming took off 0 bases at V and 8 bases at J, with 11 bases between the two ends. The germline gives CDR1 SGHRS, CDR2 YFSETQ. For the CDR3, the DNA is TGCGCCAGCAGCTTGGATCGGGCGGAGGAAGCTTTCTTT. Translated: CASSLDRAEEAFF.

This clonotype was detected only a few times. This CDR3 is CASSTNAGRSYEQYF. The DNA for the CDR3 is TGTGCCAGCAGCACCAACGCAGGGAGGTCCTACGAGCAGTACTTC. This rearrangement joins TRBV7-9 to TRBJ2-7; perhaps TRBD2 as D (6 bases). The CDR3 is 15 amino acids. V was trimmed by 5 bases and J by 1 base, leaving 15 bases between them. Germline CDR1 is SEHNR and CDR2 is FQNEAQ (reference sequence).

This clonotype has a handful of counts. The V call is TRBV4-2, the J call TRBJ1-3; D is unresolved. Germline V gene data show CDR1 as LGHNA and CDR2 as YNFKEQ. The CDR3 length is 14 residues. V lost 1 base to trimming and J lost 3 bases, with 7 bases between them. The CDR3 DNA reads TGTGCCAGCAGCCAAGGACGCATTGGAAACACCATATATTTT. Its protein is CASSQGRIGNTIYF.

This clonotype was recorded a few times. The genes are TRBV15 and TRBJ1-1; D call uncertain. Looked up from germline, CDR1 is LNHNV and CDR2 is YYDKDF (reference sequence). Trimming stripped 0 bases from V and 6 bases from J, with 8 bases between. The CDR3 is made up of 13 amino acids. The CDR3 protein is CATSREGWSEAFF. The DNA for the CDR3 is TGTGCCACCAGCAGAGAAGGGTGGTCTGAAGCTTTCTTT.

This clonotype occurred many times. In nucleotides, the CDR3 is TGTGCCAGCAGCTACAACAGGGCTGGGGCCAACGTCCTGACTTTC. It yields the protein CASSYNRAGANVLTF. This chain connects TRBV5-5 to TRBJ2-6, with D possibly TRBD1 on 6 matching bases. Germline CDR1 SGHKS, CDR2 YYEKEE (reference sequence). V lost 3 bases and J 2 bases, leaving 9 bases between the germline ends. CDR3 length equals 15 residues.

The rearrangement joins TRBV12-3 or TRBV12-4 to TRBJ2-5; D might be TRBD2 (5 bases). This CDR3 is built from 14 residues. V was pared by 4 bases and J by 5 bases, with 14 bases between. CDR3 sequence reads: CASSSADGVETQYF. Here the CDR3 DNA reads TGTGCCAGCAGTTCCGCCGACGGGGTGGAGACCCAGTACTTC.

This clonotype was counted a few times. CDR3 DNA: TGCAGCGCCGTGACAGACAATCAGCCCCAGCATTTT. Residues: CSAVTDNQPQHF. The chain carries TRBV29-1 and TRBJ1-5; weak D call: TRBD1 (5 bases). CDR1 and CDR2 from the germline V gene are SQVTM and ANQGSEA. The V and J ends lost 7 bases and 3 bases respectively, with 10 bases between them. The CDR3 totals 12 residues.

The rearrangement links TRBV11-1 to TRBJ2-7, with D perhaps being TRBD1 or TRBD2 (6 bases each). The V gene lost 2 bases and the J gene lost 4 bases, with 15 bases spanning the gap. The CDR3 has 15 residues. Looked up from germline, CDR1 is SGHAT and CDR2 is FQDESV (reference sequence). CDR3 coding DNA: TGTGCCAGCAGCTTACAAGGGGGGAGAGGATACGAGCAGTACTTC. Its protein product is CASSLQGGRGYEQYF.